This entry concerns a single TCR beta chain. The sample is drawn from a study of control samples from healthy donors and cancer patients. Generated by immunoSEQ multiplex PCR, the TCRdb table keeps only in-frame clones and is missing some. The sample records 35,000 to 40,000 clones, around 83% being singletons. The CDR3 extends over 14 amino acids. Germline CDR1 reads LNHDA; CDR2 reads SQIVND (reference sequence). V trimming: 3 bases; J trimming: 8 bases; junction bases outside the gene matches: 5. Sequencing was carried out using PBMCs. The J gene is TRBJ2-3, the V gene TRBV19; the match to TRBD1 covers 10 bases. This TCR derives from a woman aged 55-70 years with lung cancer. CDR3 residues: CASSMSGTGVTQYF. CDR3 nucleotides: TGTGCCAGTAGTATGTCGGGGACAGGGGTTACGCAGTATTTT. Together with reference TRBV19 and TRBJ2-3, the CDR3 gives the full variable domain: DGGITQSPKYLFRKEGQNVTLSCEQNLNHDAMYWYRQDPGQGLRLIYYSQIVNDFQKGDIAEGYSVSREKKESFPLTVTSAQKNPTAFYLCASSMSGTGVTQYFGPGTRLTVL.